This T cell receptor (beta chain) was found in a study of T cells after yellow fever vaccination. Notes on the study in general: A large majority of primary-vaccination clones showed up again after the booster (about 97% CD4, roughly 88% CD8). Faster peaking, at day 5 versus 15, marked a secondary response that was weaker. A minor fraction of clonotypes spanned both CD4 and CD8 compartments. Bulk-population clonotypes that are abundant could appear as contaminants in FACS-sorted repertoires.

Notes on this clonotype: Antigen unknown.

Each CDR3 protein gets one entry after TCRdb re-called the 5' RACE reads with MiXCR. The table records over 250,000 distinct CDR3 sequences, about 4% of them present only once. Looked up from germline, CDR1 is SGHDN and CDR2 is FVKESK. The CDR3 covers 17 residues. Trimming pared 0 bases from V and 7 bases from J, leaving 19 bases between. The chain is built from TRBV14 and TRBJ2-1, with D maybe TRBD1 (6 bases). Here the sequenced sample was PBMCs, taken 5 days after the yellow fever booster vaccination. The TCR comes from a man aged 18 to 29 who received the YFV17D yellow fever vaccine. The DNA of the CDR3 is TGTGCCAGCAGCCAAGACTTTGGGACAATAATGGGTAATGAGCAGTTCTTC. Translating gives CASSQDFGTIMGNEQFF.